A single sample is the source of the 30 T cell receptor beta chains below, sequenced in a study of blood T cell repertoires in COVID-19. The data were produced by immunoSEQ multiplex PCR, yet TCRdb's version contains in-frame clones alone and is incomplete. The table has around 180,000 clones, roughly nine tenths seen once. Specimen: PBMCs or T cells enriched from blood (not recorded which). These receptors all come from a woman aged 40 to 50 with acute COVID-19.

This chain links TRBV4-1 with TRBJ1-2; 8 nucleotides match TRBD1. The ends lost 2 bases at V and 8 bases at J; junction bases unmatched: 13. Germline CDR1 and CDR2: MGHRA and YSYEKL. This CDR3 has 16 residues. The CDR3 sequence: CASSQSRPDREDGYTF. CDR3 DNA sequence: TGCGCCAGCAGCCAATCGAGGCCGGACAGGGAAGACGGCTACACCTTC.

The rearrangement joins TRBV9 to TRBJ1-2; 9 bases are shared with TRBD1. The CDR3 contains 14 residues. V trimming: 4 bases; J trimming: 6 bases; junction bases outside the gene matches: 7. Germline V gene data show CDR1 as SGDLS and CDR2 as YYNGEE. This CDR3 reads CASSTRDREHGYTF. The CDR3 DNA follows: TGTGCCAGCAGCACCCGGGACAGGGAACATGGCTACACCTTC.

The chain joins TRBV28 to TRBJ1-5, with 12 bases matching TRBD1. CDR1 and CDR2 (germline): MDHEN, SYDVKM. Trimming took 6 bases from V and 10 from J; bases not matched to a gene: 10. The CDR3 consists of 15 residues. The DNA for the CDR3 is TGTGCCAGCAGCGGGGGACAGGGGGCCCTGAGTCCCCAGCATTTT. It translates to CASSGGQGALSPQHF.

The chain recombines TRBV3-1 (or the pseudogene TRBV3-2) with TRBJ2-3, with D unclear. V lost 3 bases and J 4 bases, leaving 5 bases between the germline ends. Per germline, CDR1 LGHDT and CDR2 YNNKEL (reference sequence). The CDR3 totals 12 residues. The CDR3 DNA reads TGTGCCAGCAGCCACGTAGCAGATACGCAGTATTTT. Translation: CASSHVADTQYF.

The gene calls are TRBV11-2 and TRBJ2-7, with 8 bases lining up with TRBD1. Per germline, CDR1 SGHAT and CDR2 FQNNGV. V lost 7 bases to trimming and J lost 4 bases; unmatched junction nucleotides: 12. The CDR3 totals 15 residues. The CDR3 bases are TGTGCCAGCACCATAGGCCGCGACAGGGGTTACGAGCAGTACTTC. Protein sequence: CASTIGRDRGYEQYF.

This clone was recorded only once. This chain's CDR3 is CASSTTGLASTDTQYF. CDR3 DNA: TGTGCCAGCAGTACAACGGGACTGGCAAGCACAGATACGCAGTATTTT. The V call is TRBV2, the J call TRBJ2-3, with D perhaps matching TRBD2 (6 bases). Germline values: CDR1 SNHLY, CDR2 FYNNEI. This CDR3 is built from 16 residues. Trimming left V 5 bases short and J 0 bases short, with 15 bases between.

The chain recombines TRBV5-6 with TRBJ1-6; possible D gene TRBD1, 6 bases. This CDR3 has 15 residues. Germline loops: CDR1 SGHDT, CDR2 YYEEEE. V was pared by 2 bases and J by 4 bases, with 10 bases between. Here the CDR3 reads CASSLQGIYNSPLHF. The CDR3 DNA follows: TGTGCCAGCAGCTTACAGGGAATTTATAATTCACCCCTCCACTTT.

The chain employs TRBV2 and TRBJ1-2; 7 bases align to TRBD1. CDR1 is SNHLY and CDR2 is FYNNEI in the germline V gene. The CDR3 is 15 amino acids. Trimming at V came to 3 bases and at J to 3 bases, leaving 7 bases not matched to a gene. The CDR3 is CASSEQWQGDYGYTF. The CDR3 coding sequence is TGTGCCAGCAGTGAGCAGTGGCAGGGGGACTATGGCTACACCTTC.

This rearrangement joins TRBV11-2 to TRBJ2-7; 10 bases are shared with TRBD1. This CDR3 is 17 amino acids long. V lost 0 bases to trimming and J lost 2 bases; unmatched junction nucleotides: 7. From germline, CDR1 is SGHAT and CDR2 FQNNGV. CDR3 residues: CASSLELGTGATYEQYF. The CDR3 nucleotides are TGTGCCAGCAGCTTAGAGTTGGGGACAGGGGCCACCTACGAGCAGTACTTC.

This clone was counted once. This chain joins TRBV19 and TRBJ1-1; D unclear. CDR3 length: 13 residues. The ends were cut back, 2 bases at V and 6 bases at J, with 10 bases in the middle. CDR1 is LNHDA, CDR2 SQIVND, per germline (reference sequence). CDR3 sequence: CASSISAWAEAFF. As DNA, the CDR3 is TGTGCCAGTAGTATATCAGCGTGGGCTGAAGCTTTCTTT.

This clone was seen a single time. V is TRBV5-1 and J is TRBJ2-7; 11 positions match TRBD2. In germline, CDR1 is SGHRS, CDR2 YFSETQ. Losses at the gene ends were 4 bases for V and 4 bases for J; bases not matched to a gene: 10. This CDR3 spans 16 amino acids. CDR3: CASSGPSGGLMYEQYF. The CDR3 nucleotides read TGCGCCAGCAGCGGACCTAGCGGGGGGCTTATGTACGAGCAGTACTTC.

Worth noting for this clone: The same CDR3 is also encoded by other DNA sequences in this sample. This chain links TRBV27 with TRBJ1-5; possible D gene TRBD1, 6 bases. Trimming took 0 bases from V and 7 from J, leaving 10 bases between them. The CDR3 extends over 14 amino acids. Germline V lookup: CDR1 MNHEY, CDR2 SMNVEV (reference sequence). The CDR3 sequence: CASSLSGGGQPQHF. CDR3 sequence (DNA): TGTGCCAGCAGTTTATCGGGAGGGGGGCAGCCCCAGCATTTT.

V and J are TRBV10-3 and TRBJ1-6; TRBD1 matches at 8 bases. The trim removed 2 bases at V and 6 bases at J, leaving 3 bases unmatched. This CDR3 contains 15 residues. The V gene's germline CDR1 is ENHRY and CDR2 SYGVKD. The CDR3 bases are TGTGCCATCAGTGAGAGAGACAGGGGTAATTCACCCCTCCACTTT. Translating it yields CAISERDRGNSPLHF.

This clone was seen only once. The V gene is TRBV19, the J gene TRBJ1-2; no definite D call. Germline V gives CDR1 LNHDA, CDR2 SQIVND (reference sequence). The CDR3 extends over 15 amino acids. Trimming stripped 7 bases from V and 2 bases from J, with 17 bases between. The CDR3 DNA follows: TGTGCCAGTATCCCCACCCCCACAGAGAACTATGGCTACACCTTC. Translating gives CASIPTPTENYGYTF. The complete variable domain, with remaining parts taken from reference TRBV19 and TRBJ1-2, reads DGGITQSPKYLFRKEGQNVTLSCEQNLNHDAMYWYRQDPGQGLRLIYYSQIVNDFQKGDIAEGYSVSREKKESFPLTVTSAQKNPTAFYLCASIPTPTENYGYTFGSGTRLTVV.

This clone was counted once. The rearrangement uses TRBV7-2 and TRBJ2-5; 10 nucleotides agree with TRBD2. Germline V gene lookup returns CDR1 SGHTA and CDR2 FQGNSA. This CDR3 has 17 residues. Germline trimming cut 3 bases from V and 2 bases from J; bases unmatched to any gene: 9. In nucleotides, the CDR3 is TGTGCCAGCAGCTTCGGGAGCGGGGGGGCCCCTCAAGAGACCCAGTACTTC. Translating it yields CASSFGSGGAPQETQYF.

The DNA of the CDR3 is TGTGCCAGCAGTTTATCTTGGACAGCGAACACCGGGGAGCTGTTTTTT. It translates to CASSLSWTANTGELFF. This sequence joins TRBV27 and TRBJ2-2; possibly TRBD1 for D (6 bases). Germline CDR1 MNHEY, CDR2 SMNVEV (reference sequence). CDR3 size: 16 residues. V lost 0 bases and J 0 bases, leaving 8 bases between the germline ends.

The V gene is TRBV29-1, the J gene TRBJ1-2; possibly TRBD1 for D (5 bases). The length of the CDR3 is 11 residues. The V end lost 7 bases, the J end lost 3 bases, and 9 bases lay between the germline ends. The germline CDR1 and CDR2 sequences are SQVTM and ANQGSEA. The CDR3 DNA sequence: TGCAGCGGCGAGACAGACTATGGCTACACCTTC. Encoded protein: CSGETDYGYTF.

This clone was observed a single time. This CDR3 reads CSVEGQAYGYTF. The CDR3 DNA reads TGCAGCGTTGAAGGGCAGGCCTATGGCTACACCTTC. V is TRBV29-1 and J is TRBJ1-2; the D is unclear. CDR3 length: 12 amino acids. Germline V gene sequence: CDR1 SQVTM, CDR2 ANQGSEA. Trimming removed 1 base from V and 4 bases from J, with 7 bases in between.

The chain combines TRBV6-4 with TRBJ2-3; 10 positions match TRBD2. V shed 5 bases and J 2 bases; nucleotides not matched to a gene: 7. Germline loops: CDR1 MRHNA, CDR2 SNTAGT. CDR3 size: 16 residues. The DNA for the CDR3 is TGTGCCAGCAGTCCCGGGACTAGCGAGGCCACAGATACGCAGTATTTT. Translated, it gives CASSPGTSEATDTQYF.

This chain links TRBV7-9 with TRBJ1-1; D uncertain. Trimming removed 5 bases at V and 3 bases at J, with 16 bases between. Germline assignment: CDR1 SEHNR and CDR2 FQNEAQ (reference sequence). The CDR3 length is 15 residues. Here the CDR3 reads CASSPVMGRDTEAFF. The CDR3 nucleotides are TGTGCCAGCAGCCCAGTTATGGGGAGGGACACTGAAGCTTTCTTT.

This chain connects TRBV19 to TRBJ1-4, with 7 positions matching TRBD1. Trimming removed 6 bases from V and 4 bases from J; junction bases left unmatched: 5. The germline CDR1 and CDR2 sequences are LNHDA and SQIVND (reference sequence). This CDR3 spans 14 amino acids. The CDR3 region has the DNA TGTGCCAGTAGAACCGGGACAGATAATGAAAAACTGTTTTTT. Translated, it gives CASRTGTDNEKLFF.

DNA of the CDR3: TGTGCCTGGAGTGAAGGTGAGGGTAGAGAGCAGTACTTC. It translates to CAWSEGEGREQYF. V usage is TRBV30 and J usage is TRBJ2-7; tentatively, D is TRBD2 (5 bases). Germline V gene lookup returns CDR1 GTSNPN and CDR2 SVGIG (reference sequence). V shed 1 base and J shed 7 bases, with 14 bases lying between them. The CDR3 covers 13 residues. The whole variable domain, filled in from reference TRBV30 and TRBJ2-7, reads SQTIHQWPATLVQPVGSPLSLECTVEGTSNPNLYWYRQAAGRGLQLLFYSVGIGQISSEVPQNLSASRPQDRQFILSSKKLLLSDSGFYLCAWSEGEGREQYFGPGTRLTVT.

The rearrangement uses TRBV5-5 and TRBJ2-3; the match to TRBD2 covers 8 bases. Germline-derived CDR1 and CDR2 are SGHKS and YYEKEE (reference sequence). This CDR3 comprises 16 residues. Unmatched junction bases numbered 9, after V lost 0 bases and J lost 6 bases. The DNA for the CDR3 is TGTGCCAGCAGCTTGGCGGCGGGGGGCCTCGCGGATACGCAGTATTTT. This translates into CASSLAAGGLADTQYF. The full variable domain, its missing parts supplied by reference TRBV5-5 and TRBJ2-3, is DAGVTQSPTHLIKTRGQQVTLRCSPISGHKSVSWYQQVLGQGPQFIFQYYEKEERGRGNFPDRFSARQFPNYSSELNVNALLLGDSALYLCASSLAAGGLADTQYFGPGTRLTVL.

The genes are TRBV11-2 and TRBJ2-1; 11 nucleotides line up with TRBD2. V lost 1 base and J lost 4; bases outside the gene matches: 6. Germline loops: CDR1 SGHAT, CDR2 FQNNGV. CDR3 length: 17 residues. The CDR3 DNA is TGTGCCAGCAGCTTAGGGGGACTAGCGGAGTTTTACAATGAGCAGTTCTTC. Protein product: CASSLGGLAEFYNEQFF.

The rearrangement links TRBV18 to TRBJ1-5; D remains ambiguous. The CDR3 spans 13 residues. Deletions cut 6 bases from V and 7 bases from J, with 13 bases between. Per germline, CDR1 KGHSH and CDR2 LQKENI. The CDR3 coding sequence is TGTGCCAGCTCGTCGGAGGCGGGACAGCCCCAGCATTTT. Protein product: CASSSEAGQPQHF.

Written as DNA, the CDR3 is TGTGCCACCAGCAACCCCGGACAGATAAGGGGTGGGGAGACCCAGTACTTC. Translation gives CATSNPGQIRGGETQYF. The rearrangement links TRBV15 to TRBJ2-5; possible D gene TRBD1, 6 bases. CDR3 length: 17 residues. The germline gives CDR1 LNHNV, CDR2 YYDKDF (reference sequence). V lost 4 bases to trimming and J lost 5 bases, with 23 bases between them. Based on the CDR3 plus reference TRBV15 and TRBJ2-5, the full variable domain is DAMVIQNPRYQVTQFGKPVTLSCSQTLNHNVMYWYQQKSSQAPKLLFHYYDKDFNNEADTPDNFQSRRPNTSFCFLDIRSPGLGDTAMYLCATSNPGQIRGGETQYFGPGTRLLVL.

The CDR3 here is CASSVGGGGNSEQFF. The CDR3 coding sequence is TGTGCCAGCAGCGTAGGTGGCGGGGGGAACAGTGAGCAGTTCTTC. V is TRBV9 and J is TRBJ2-1, with 8 positions matching TRBD2. This CDR3 contains 15 residues. V was clipped by 0 bases and J by 9 bases; unmatched bases: 8. Germline V gene sequence: CDR1 SGDLS, CDR2 YYNGEE.

The chain uses TRBV21-1 and TRBJ2-3; TRBD2 is taken as the D call from the table, unchecked against the DNA. TRBV21-1 is a pseudogene segment. The CDR3 is 24 residues long. CDR3 in DNA: TGTGCCAGCAGCAAAGCGTTCGGGACTAGCGGGGGGTCCCCCGAGCCCGCTAGCACAGATACGCAGTATTTT. It encodes CASSKAFGTSGGSPEPASTDTQYF.

The CDR3: CASSYKSFYEQYF. The DNA of the CDR3 is TGTGCCAGCAGTTACAAAAGCTTCTACGAGCAGTACTTC. The chain combines TRBV6-2 or TRBV6-3 with TRBJ2-7; D not resolved. The ends were cut back, 2 bases at V and 3 bases at J, with 8 bases in the middle. Germline-derived CDR1 and CDR2 are MNHEY and SVGEGT. The length of the CDR3 is 13 residues.

This clone occurred a few times. The chain carries TRBV15 and TRBJ2-5, with D maybe TRBD1 (6 bases). The V end lost 1 base, the J end lost 2 bases, and 14 bases lay between the germline ends. The CDR3 length is 16 residues. Germline V gives CDR1 LNHNV, CDR2 YYDKDF (reference sequence). CDR3 in amino acids: CATSRGNGGMQETQYF. The CDR3, as DNA: TGTGCCACCAGCAGAGGGAATGGGGGCATGCAAGAGACCCAGTACTTC.